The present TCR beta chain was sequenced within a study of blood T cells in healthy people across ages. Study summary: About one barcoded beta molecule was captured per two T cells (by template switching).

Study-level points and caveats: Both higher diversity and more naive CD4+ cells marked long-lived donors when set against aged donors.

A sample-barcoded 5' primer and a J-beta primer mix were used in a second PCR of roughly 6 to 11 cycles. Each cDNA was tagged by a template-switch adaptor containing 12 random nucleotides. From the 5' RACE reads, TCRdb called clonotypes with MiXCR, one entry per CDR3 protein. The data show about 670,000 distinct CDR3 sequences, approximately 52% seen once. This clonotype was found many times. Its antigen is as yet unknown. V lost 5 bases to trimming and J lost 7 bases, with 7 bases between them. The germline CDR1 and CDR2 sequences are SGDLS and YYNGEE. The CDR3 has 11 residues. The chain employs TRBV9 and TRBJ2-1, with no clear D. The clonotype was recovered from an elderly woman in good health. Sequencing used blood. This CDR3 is CASRSGNEQFF. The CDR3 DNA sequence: TGTGCCAGCAGGTCGGGTAATGAGCAGTTCTTC.